The 26 T cell receptor beta chains below all came from one sample that was sequenced in a study of blood T cell repertoires in COVID-19. Assay used: immunoSEQ multiplex PCR; TCRdb lists only in-frame clones, some missing. The sample yields roughly 400,000 clones, 80% to 90% seen once. The specimen was PBMCs or T cells enriched from blood (not recorded which). Receptors originate from a woman aged 45-59 years who had recovered from COVID-19.

V usage is TRBV28 and J usage is TRBJ1-4, with TRBD1 matching 7 bases. Per germline, CDR1 MDHEN and CDR2 SYDVKM. V shed 3 bases, J shed 9 bases, and the junction held 13 bases outside the gene matches. The CDR3 covers 16 residues. CDR3 residues: CASSLVTGAGAKKLFF. CDR3 bases: TGTGCCAGCAGTTTGGTTACAGGGGCGGGCGCGAAAAAACTGTTTTTT.

The chain joins TRBV12-3 or TRBV12-4 to TRBJ2-2; the D is unclear. The length of the CDR3 is 12 residues. Trimming cost V 7 bases and J 4 bases, with 7 bases left between them. The CDR3 region is CASTVSTGELFF. CDR3 sequence (DNA): TGTGCCAGCACCGTGAGCACCGGGGAGCTGTTTTTT.

This chain links TRBV19 with TRBJ1-2, with D unclear. V gave up 5 bases and J gave up 4 bases, with 14 bases separating them. Germline-derived CDR1 and CDR2 are LNHDA and SQIVND (reference sequence). This CDR3 is 14 amino acids long. CDR3: CASSSQEGIYGYTF. CDR3 nucleotides: TGTGCCAGTAGTTCTCAGGAGGGAATCTATGGCTACACCTTC.

The V call is TRBV6-1, the J call TRBJ1-4; tentative D call: TRBD1 (5 bases). The CDR3 loop spans 15 amino acids. Germline V gene lookup returns CDR1 MNHNS and CDR2 SASEGT. V gave up 1 base and J gave up 7 bases, with 13 bases separating them. CDR3 DNA: TGTGCCAGCAGTGAAGTAAGGGGCGCTGGTGAAAAACTGTTTTTT. Amino acid sequence: CASSEVRGAGEKLFF.

This rearrangement joins TRBV7-9 to TRBJ1-2; tentative D call: TRBD1 (6 bases). This CDR3 is 15 amino acids long. The V gene's germline CDR1 is SEHNR and CDR2 FQNEAQ (reference sequence). V was clipped by 1 base and J by 3 bases, with 12 bases between them. CDR3 DNA: TGTGCCAGCAGCTTAGATTCACAGGGAGACTATGGCTACACCTTC. The encoded protein is CASSLDSQGDYGYTF.

The chain carries TRBV9 and TRBJ2-1, with 9 bases aligning to TRBD2. The junction had 4 bases not matched to a gene; V was cut back by 3 bases and J by 0 bases. This CDR3 has 16 residues. Germline assignment: CDR1 SGDLS and CDR2 YYNGEE. The CDR3 nucleotides are TGTGCCAGCAGCGGCGAGCGGGGGGACTCCTACAATGAGCAGTTCTTC. Translated: CASSGERGDSYNEQFF.

The chain recombines TRBV18 with TRBJ1-1; D might be TRBD1 (6 bases). The CDR3 extends over 15 amino acids. Per germline, CDR1 KGHSH and CDR2 LQKENI. V was shortened by 1 base and J by 2 bases, with 11 bases between the two germline ends. Here the CDR3 reads CASSPQTGYNTEAFF. CDR3 bases: TGTGCCAGCTCACCACAAACAGGGTATAACACTGAAGCTTTCTTT.

The chain recombines TRBV19 with TRBJ1-5; D is undetermined. The V end lost 3 bases, the J end lost 0 bases, and 6 bases lay between the germline ends. The CDR3 totals 14 residues. CDR1 is LNHDA, CDR2 SQIVND, per germline (reference sequence). In nucleotides, the CDR3 is TGTGCCAGTAGTATCTTTAGTAGCAATCAGCCCCAGCATTTT. Translation: CASSIFSSNQPQHF.

The rearrangement uses TRBV6-6 and TRBJ2-1, with 12 bases identical to TRBD2. V trimming: 5 bases; J trimming: 4 bases; junction bases outside the gene matches: 12. The germline gives CDR1 MNHNY, CDR2 SVGAGI (reference sequence). This CDR3 region has 18 residues. CDR3 loop: CASSPPSRLAGVYNEQFF. CDR3 DNA: TGTGCCAGCAGTCCACCATCAAGACTAGCGGGGGTATACAATGAGCAGTTCTTC.

This clone was counted a few times. The genes are TRBV2 and TRBJ1-6; TRBD1 agrees at 9 bases. The CDR3 totals 15 residues. V lost 6 bases, J lost 9 bases, and 9 bases stayed unmatched. CDR1 is SNHLY and CDR2 is FYNNEI in the germline V gene. DNA for the CDR3: TGTGCCAGCAGAGACCAGACAGGGGGTACTTCACCCCTCCACTTT. It specifies CASRDQTGGTSPLHF.

The chain's CDR3 is CASSVVAGGTDTQYF. In nucleotides, the CDR3 is TGTGCCAGCAGCGTAGTAGCGGGGGGCACAGATACGCAGTATTTT. The chain couples TRBV9 to TRBJ2-3, with 9 bases aligning to TRBD2. Germline V gives CDR1 SGDLS, CDR2 YYNGEE. CDR3 length equals 15 residues. V lost 0 bases and J lost 1; bases outside the gene matches: 0.

V and J are TRBV6-5 and TRBJ1-6; D not certain. The CDR3 consists of 15 residues. Trimming took off 7 bases at V and 9 bases at J, with 19 bases between the two ends. The germline V gene has CDR1 MNHEY and CDR2 SVGAGI. This CDR3 is CASTSVGGDSSPLHF. The CDR3 nucleotides read TGTGCCAGCACCTCCGTGGGAGGTGATAGTTCACCCCTCCACTTT.

On this clone itself: The junction and the germline gene differ at one end; a read error may be behind it. This chain uses TRBV11-2 with TRBJ1-2; D is perhaps TRBD1 (5 bases). From germline, CDR1 is SGHAT and CDR2 FQNNGV. The CDR3 contains 13 residues. Written as DNA, the CDR3 is TGTGCCAGCAGCCTAGACAGATACTATGGCTACACCTTC. Its protein product is CASSLDRYYGYTF.

The chain combines TRBV7-9 with TRBJ1-5; D possibly corresponds to TRBD1 (6 bases). This CDR3 comprises 13 residues. The germline gives CDR1 SEHNR, CDR2 FQNEAQ (reference sequence). The ends were cut back, 1 base at V and 11 bases at J, with 12 bases in the middle. CDR3 DNA: TGTGCCAGCAGCTTAGAGGGGGTTGCTTCCCAGCATTTT. It codes for CASSLEGVASQHF.

The V call is TRBV5-6, the J call TRBJ2-7, with 12 nucleotides matching TRBD2. Germline values: CDR1 SGHDT, CDR2 YYEEEE. The CDR3 runs to 16 residues. V shed 0 bases, J shed 5 bases, and the junction held 6 bases outside the gene matches. In DNA, the CDR3 is TGTGCCAGCAGCTTGGGGCTAGCGGGGGGGTTAAACGAGCAGTACTTC. Translating it yields CASSLGLAGGLNEQYF.

This clone came up a few times. This chain links TRBV18 with TRBJ1-1; D ambiguous. Germline CDR1 reads KGHSH; CDR2 reads LQKENI. This CDR3 has 15 residues. V was clipped by 1 base and J by 6 bases, with 15 bases between them. CDR3 DNA sequence: TGTGCCAGCTCACCACAAGAGGCGGTGGGTCCTGAAGCTTTCTTT. Protein sequence: CASSPQEAVGPEAFF.

The chain joins TRBV5-1 to TRBJ1-5; D is unresolved. Germline CDR1 SGHRS, CDR2 YFSETQ. V was cut by 5 bases and J by 4 bases, with 16 bases left in between. This CDR3 is built from 15 residues. CDR3 sequence (DNA): TGCGCCAGCAGTTGGGGAGGGTTTGGAAATCAGCCCCAGCATTTT. Its translation: CASSWGGFGNQPQHF. Full variable domain (rest looked up from reference TRBV5-1 and TRBJ1-5): KAGVTQTPRYLIKTRGQQVTLSCSPISGHRSVSWYQQTPGQGLQFLFEYFSETQRNKGNFPGRFSGRQFSNSRSEMNVSTLELGDSALYLCASSWGGFGNQPQHFGDGTRLSIL.

This chain connects TRBV2 to TRBJ2-1; 9 bases align to TRBD2. This CDR3 comprises 15 residues. Losses at the gene ends were 4 bases for V and 6 bases for J; bases not matched to a gene: 7. Germline V gene lookup returns CDR1 SNHLY and CDR2 FYNNEI. The CDR3 DNA follows: TGTGCCAGCAGTGTGGGGCGGGGGGGCAGCAATGAGCAGTTCTTC. Protein: CASSVGRGGSNEQFF. Full variable domain (missing parts from reference TRBV2 and TRBJ2-1): EPEVTQTPSHQVTQMGQEVILRCVPISNHLYFYWYRQILGQKVEFLVSFYNNEISEKSEIFDDQFSVERPDGSNFTLKIRSTKLEDSAMYFCASSVGRGGSNEQFFGPGTRLTVL.

This clone was seen a single time. The genes are TRBV18 and TRBJ2-7, with TRBD1 as a possible D gene (5 bases). Trimming removed 3 bases at V and 5 bases at J, with 14 bases between. Germline-derived CDR1 and CDR2 are KGHSH and LQKENI. CDR3 length: 14 residues. CDR3 sequence (DNA): TGTGCCAGCTCACCGTCCAGGGCGGTTAACGAGCAGTACTTC. It specifies CASSPSRAVNEQYF.

This clone has only one observation. The V gene is TRBV6-5, the J gene TRBJ1-2, with a tentative D call TRBD1 (6 bases). Germline V gene data show CDR1 as MNHEY and CDR2 as SVGAGI. Trimming removed 0 bases at V and 7 bases at J, with 12 bases between. The CDR3 runs 14 residues. The CDR3 region has the DNA TGTGCCAGCAGTTACTCGGACAGAAGAGGTGGCTACACCTTC. This translates into CASSYSDRRGGYTF.

The gene calls are TRBV3-1 (or the pseudogene TRBV3-2) and TRBJ1-1, with a tentative D call TRBD1 (6 bases). Per the germline V gene, CDR1 is LGHDT and CDR2 is YNNKEL (reference sequence). The CDR3 totals 14 residues. V lost 8 bases and J 5 bases, leaving 18 bases between the germline ends. CDR3 bases: TGTGCCAGCCGCCGACAGGTGAGGGAAACTGAAGCTTTCTTT. Translation: CASRRQVRETEAFF.

The V gene is TRBV11-2, the J gene TRBJ1-6, with D possibly matching TRBD1 (5 bases). Between the trimmed V and J ends, which lost 1 base and 10 bases, there was a span of 20 bases. Germline CDR1 reads SGHAT; CDR2 reads FQNNGV. The CDR3 extends over 17 amino acids. The CDR3 sequence is CASSLGGGRGRRSPLHF. CDR3 nucleotides: TGTGCCAGCAGCTTAGGCGGGGGTAGGGGAAGAAGGTCACCCCTCCACTTT.

The chain links TRBV13 to TRBJ2-1; TRBD2 is a possible D gene (6 bases). The CDR3 consists of 14 residues. V lost 5 bases and J lost 6, with 14 bases in between. Germline CDR1 reads PRHDT; CDR2 reads FYEKMQ (reference sequence). The CDR3 nucleotides are TGTGCCAGCAGCGGCCACGGACTACTCAATGAGCAGTTCTTC. Residues: CASSGHGLLNEQFF.

The CDR3 loop is CAWSTGQSSNQPQHF. The CDR3 DNA reads as TGTGCCTGGAGTACGGGACAGTCAAGCAATCAGCCCCAGCATTTT. The chain recombines TRBV30 with TRBJ1-5, with 7 positions matching TRBD1. The CDR3 is 15 amino acids. The junction had 5 bases not matched to a gene; V was cut back by 2 bases and J by 1 base. Germline V gives CDR1 GTSNPN, CDR2 SVGIG (reference sequence).

J is TRBJ1-1 and V is TRBV15; D gene unclear. Germline V gives CDR1 LNHNV, CDR2 YYDKDF (reference sequence). Trimming removed 6 bases from V and 8 bases from J, with 10 bases in between. The CDR3 has 11 amino acids. Here the CDR3 reads CATSTIEEAFF. The DNA of the CDR3 is TGTGCCACCAGTACCATAGAAGAAGCTTTCTTT.

The chain is built from TRBV5-4 and TRBJ1-1; 8 nucleotides match TRBD1. CDR1 and CDR2 from the germline V gene are SGHNT and YYREEE (reference sequence). Trimming removed 4 bases from V and 1 base from J; junction bases left unmatched: 6. The CDR3 covers 15 residues. The CDR3 DNA sequence: TGTGCCAGCAGCCCCCCCGGGACAGGGAACACTGAAGCTTTCTTT. Translating it yields CASSPPGTGNTEAFF.